A single sample is the source of the 13 T cell receptor beta chains below, sequenced in a study of T cells after yellow fever vaccination. TCRdb reprocessed the 5' RACE reads with MiXCR, giving one entry per CDR3 protein. The sample shows 450,000 to 550,000 distinct CDR3 sequences, 15% to 20% of them seen only once. Material: PBMCs, obtained 15 days after the yellow fever booster vaccination. The receptors were sampled from a man aged 30-40 years who received the YFV17D yellow fever vaccine.

This clonotype was recorded a few times. The chain uses TRBV10-3 and TRBJ1-5; D is unresolved. Germline V gene sequence: CDR1 ENHRY, CDR2 SYGVKD. CDR3 length: 14 residues. The germline V and J ends were trimmed by 0 bases and 1 base, with 4 bases remaining between them. The chain's CDR3 is CAISESPSNQPQHF. CDR3 DNA sequence: TGTGCCATCAGTGAGTCGCCGAGCAATCAGCCCCAGCATTTT.

The chain links TRBV6-5 to TRBJ2-7; 9 nucleotides line up with TRBD2. With 6 bases clipped from V and 7 bases from J, the junction kept 10 bases outside the gene matches. CDR3 length equals 14 residues. Germline V gene sequence: CDR1 MNHEY, CDR2 SVGAGI. The CDR3 protein is CASRRIAGVGEQYF. DNA for the CDR3: TGTGCCAGCAGAAGGATAGCGGGAGTAGGGGAGCAGTACTTC.

With regard to this clonotype: One end of the junction does not line up with germline, which may come from a read error. The chain links TRBV7-2 to TRBJ2-6, with D possibly TRBD2 on 6 matching bases. This CDR3 has 15 residues. The germline gives CDR1 SGHTA, CDR2 FQGNSA. The CDR3 DNA is TGCGCCAGCAGCTTGGGGGGTACTGGGGCCAACGTCCTGACTTTC. It codes for CASSLGGTGANVLTF.

In DNA form, the CDR3 reads TGTGCCAGCAGCTTGCGACAGGGCCCCCGGGTATCGGCCTACGAGCAGTACTTC. Encoded protein: CASSLRQGPRVSAYEQYF. The rearrangement uses TRBV7-2 and TRBJ2-7; 7 nucleotides match TRBD1. V was clipped by 3 bases and J by 2 bases; unmatched bases: 16. There are 18 residues in the CDR3. Germline V gene data show CDR1 as SGHTA and CDR2 as FQGNSA.

The chain has TRBV29-1 and TRBJ1-1; 9 bases map to TRBD1. The CDR3 is 18 amino acids. The junction had 22 bases not matched to a gene; V was cut back by 3 bases and J by 8 bases. Per the germline V gene, CDR1 is SQVTM and CDR2 is ANQGSEA. The CDR3 nucleotides are TGCAGCGTTGATGGGACAGGGCGCCCGCCGGCACTGAAGTGGGAAGCTTTCTTT. Its translation: CSVDGTGRPPALKWEAFF.

This chain joins TRBV11-2 and TRBJ2-2; tentatively, D is TRBD2 (5 bases). Trimming took 4 bases from V and 8 from J, leaving 20 bases between them. Germline-derived CDR1 and CDR2 are SGHAT and FQNNGV. This CDR3 region has 16 residues. CDR3 nucleotides: TGTGCCAGCAGCTCCCGGCTAGCTGGGAGTTTTGGGGAGCTGTTTTTT. Translated: CASSSRLAGSFGELFF.

This clonotype was seen many times. V usage is TRBV9 and J usage is TRBJ2-7, with no clear D. Trimming left V 2 bases short and J 1 base short, with 4 bases between. CDR3 size: 12 residues. CDR1 SGDLS and CDR2 YYNGEE come from the germline V gene. CDR3 bases: TGTGCCAGCAGCGTCGGATCCTACGAGCAGTACTTC. This sequence encodes CASSVGSYEQYF. The variable domain in full, completed from reference TRBV9 and TRBJ2-7, reads DSGVTQTPKHLITATGQRVTLRCSPRSGDLSVYWYQQSLDQGLQFLIQYYNGEERAKGNILERFSAQQFPDLHSELNLSSLELGDSALYFCASSVGSYEQYFGPGTRLTVT.

The rearrangement links TRBV7-2 to TRBJ2-3; TRBD1 might be the D (7 bases). V lost 4 bases and J lost 1, with 12 bases in between. Germline CDR1 is SGHTA and CDR2 is FQGNSA. CDR3 length equals 15 residues. This CDR3 is CASSYRGTGTDTQYF. The CDR3 region has the DNA TGTGCCAGCAGCTACCGCGGGACAGGCACAGATACGCAGTATTTT.

The chain couples TRBV7-2 to TRBJ2-1, with TRBD2 matching 8 bases. V lost 0 bases, J lost 6 bases, and 4 bases stayed unmatched. From germline, CDR1 is SGHTA and CDR2 FQGNSA. There are 15 residues in the CDR3. CDR3 amino acids: CASSLASRGVNEQFF. The CDR3 nucleotides read TGTGCCAGCAGCTTAGCGTCGCGGGGGGTCAATGAGCAGTTCTTC.

This clonotype was detected a few times. The chain combines TRBV7-2 with TRBJ1-2; 7 nucleotides line up with TRBD1. The V gene's germline CDR1 is SGHTA and CDR2 FQGNSA. The V segment lost 5 bases and the J segment 8 bases; nucleotides outside the gene matches: 8. The CDR3 sequence is 13 residues long. CDR3 sequence: CASSRGTVFGYTF. As DNA, the CDR3 is TGTGCCAGCAGCCGAGGGACAGTTTTCGGCTACACCTTC.

This clonotype was counted between two and nine times. The chain uses TRBV7-6 and TRBJ2-5; the match to TRBD1 covers 7 bases. The junction had 15 bases not matched to a gene; V was cut back by 1 base and J by 1 base. The CDR3 has 19 amino acids. Germline V gives CDR1 SGHVS, CDR2 FNYEAQ. The CDR3, as DNA: TGTGCCAGCAGCTTAGGCCTACCCGGGACAGACAGCACCCAAGAGACCCAGTACTTC. Translating it yields CASSLGLPGTDSTQETQYF.

This clonotype has only a few counts. This sequence joins TRBV7-2 and TRBJ2-1; no reliable D call. Trimming pared 1 base from V and 4 bases from J, leaving 11 bases between. Germline V gene sequence: CDR1 SGHTA, CDR2 FQGNSA. This CDR3 comprises 15 residues. CDR3 DNA sequence: TGTGCCAGCAGCTTAGTGGGGTCCGGATACAATGAGCAGTTCTTC. Residues: CASSLVGSGYNEQFF.

The V and J genes are TRBV6-5 and TRBJ2-1; TRBD1 might be the D (6 bases). V dropped 2 bases and J dropped 6 bases, with 11 bases sitting between them. The CDR3 is 14 residues long. Germline loops: CDR1 MNHEY, CDR2 SVGAGI. The CDR3 DNA sequence: TGTGCCAGCAGTTACACCGGACAGAGCAATGAGCAGTTCTTC. Protein sequence: CASSYTGQSNEQFF.